The next 3 T cell receptor beta chains were all read from a single sample in a study of OX40 agonist ivuxolimab in advanced cancers. Libraries were made using the immunoSEQ multiplex PCR assay. As stored in TCRdb, this immuneACCESS dataset retains in-frame rearrangements with V and J assigned. A fraction of the clones does not appear; measured against another copy, unresolved V genes explain less than half of the discrepancy, and the remainder lacks a known reason. Recorded for this sample are 57,000 or so clones; roughly nine tenths of them occurred a single time. Of the sample, 13% to 15% falls within the top ten clones. Sequenced here: CD4+ or CD8+ T cells sorted from blood, sampled in a trial of the OX40 agonist ivuxolimab. Source of these receptors: an adult with an advanced solid tumor such as melanoma, head and neck, liver or kidney cancer.

The V and J genes are TRBV18 and TRBJ2-7; D possibly uses TRBD1 or TRBD2 (5 bases each). CDR1 is KGHSH, CDR2 LQKENI, per germline. Trimming stripped 3 bases from V and 5 bases from J, with 17 bases between. This CDR3 spans 15 amino acids. This chain's CDR3 is CASSPSLGESNEQYF. DNA of the CDR3: TGTGCCAGCTCACCGTCGTTGGGGGAATCCAACGAGCAGTACTTC.

V usage is TRBV11-3 and J usage is TRBJ2-1; 7 nucleotides match TRBD2. CDR3 length: 15 residues. V lost 5 bases to trimming and J lost 6 bases; unmatched junction nucleotides: 10. Per the germline V gene, CDR1 is SGHNT and CDR2 is YENEEA. CDR3 in DNA: TGTGCCAGCAGCACTCAAACCACGGGGGGCAATGAGCAGTTCTTC. This encodes CASSTQTTGGNEQFF.

The chain recombines TRBV5-1 with TRBJ2-3; the D is unclear. The CDR3 loop spans 17 amino acids. Trimming cost V 0 bases and J 2 bases, with 16 bases left between them. Germline CDR1 SGHRS, CDR2 YFSETQ. CDR3 bases: TGCGCCAGCAGCTTGGGAAGGGCCCGCGTTGCCACAGATACGCAGTATTTT. This codes for CASSLGRARVATDTQYF.